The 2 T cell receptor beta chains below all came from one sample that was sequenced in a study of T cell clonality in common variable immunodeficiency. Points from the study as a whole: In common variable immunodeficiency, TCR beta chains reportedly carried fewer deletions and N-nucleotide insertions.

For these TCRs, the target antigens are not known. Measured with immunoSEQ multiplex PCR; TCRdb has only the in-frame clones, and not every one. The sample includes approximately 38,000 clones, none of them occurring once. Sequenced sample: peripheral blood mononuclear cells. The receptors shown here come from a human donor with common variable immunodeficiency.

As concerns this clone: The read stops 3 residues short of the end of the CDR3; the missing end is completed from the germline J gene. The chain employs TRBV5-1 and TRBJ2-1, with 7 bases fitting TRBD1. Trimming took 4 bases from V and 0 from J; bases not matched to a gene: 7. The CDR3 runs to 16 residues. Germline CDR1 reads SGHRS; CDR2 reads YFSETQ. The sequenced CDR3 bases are TGCGCCAGCAGCCCGACAGGGAAAGGCTCCTACAATGAG. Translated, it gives CASSPTGKGSYNE. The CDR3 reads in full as CASSPTGKGSYNEQFF.

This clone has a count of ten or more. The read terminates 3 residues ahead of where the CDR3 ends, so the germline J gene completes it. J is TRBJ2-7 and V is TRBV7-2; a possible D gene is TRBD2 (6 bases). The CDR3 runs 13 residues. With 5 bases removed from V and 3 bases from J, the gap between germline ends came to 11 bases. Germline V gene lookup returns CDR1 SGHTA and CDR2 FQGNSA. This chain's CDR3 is CASSRGANYEQYF. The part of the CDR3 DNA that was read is TGTGCCAGCAGCCGCGGGGCTAACTACGAG.